These 29 T cell receptor beta chains were sequenced from one sample in a study of blood T cell repertoires in COVID-19. Produced via immunoSEQ multiplex PCR; TCRdb's table is partial and in-frame only. This table has around 280,000 clones, almost 90% appearing once. What was sequenced was PBMCs or T cells enriched from blood (not recorded which). The origin of the receptors is a woman under 30 with acute COVID-19.

The CDR3 nucleotides read TGTGCCAGCAGCTCACAGTTCCATCGCACAGATACGCAGTATTTT. It yields the protein CASSSQFHRTDTQYF. The chain carries TRBV7-9 and TRBJ2-3; D remains ambiguous. V was cut by 4 bases and J by 1 base, with 12 bases left in between. The CDR3 has 15 amino acids. Germline V gene data show CDR1 as SEHNR and CDR2 as FQNEAQ (reference sequence).

The rearrangement joins TRBV15 to TRBJ2-2; 11 nucleotides match TRBD2. V dropped 0 bases and J dropped 6; count of bases not matched to a gene: 6. Looked up from germline, CDR1 is LNHNV and CDR2 is YYDKDF (reference sequence). The CDR3 is 17 residues long. CDR3 region: CATSRDILAGEAGELFF. DNA of the CDR3: TGTGCCACCAGCAGAGATATACTAGCGGGAGAGGCCGGGGAGCTGTTTTTT.

In the case of this clone: Other DNA sequences within the sample encode an identical CDR3. The rearrangement joins TRBV10-3 to TRBJ2-3, with 8 bases fitting TRBD2. The CDR3 contains 15 residues. V was pared by 3 bases and J by 1 base, with 3 bases of the junction left unmatched. The germline CDR1 and CDR2 sequences are ENHRY and SYGVKD. The CDR3 loop reads CAISETSGRTDTQYF. As DNA, the CDR3 is TGTGCCATCAGTGAAACTAGCGGACGCACAGATACGCAGTATTTT.

CDR3 residues: CASSLRELNQPQHF. The CDR3 DNA reads TGTGCCAGCAGTCTCCGGGAGCTCAATCAGCCCCAGCATTTT. The rearrangement joins TRBV28 to TRBJ1-5; D remains ambiguous. This CDR3 has 14 amino acids. CDR1 is MDHEN and CDR2 is SYDVKM in the germline V gene. Trimming stripped 5 bases from V and 3 bases from J, with 11 bases between.

DNA of the CDR3: TGTGCCAGCGCAGGGCAAGCCCAGCATTTT. It specifies CASAGQAQHF. The chain recombines TRBV2 with TRBJ1-5; maybe TRBD1 (5 bases). V was clipped by 8 bases and J by 11 bases, with 10 bases between them. The CDR3 has 10 amino acids. Germline V gives CDR1 SNHLY, CDR2 FYNNEI.

Comments on this clone: This CDR3 is also generated by other DNA sequences in the sample. The J gene is TRBJ1-2, the V gene TRBV28, with D possibly being TRBD1 (6 bases). V shed 3 bases and J shed 4 bases, with 6 bases lying between them. This CDR3 is 12 amino acids long. Germline CDR1 and CDR2: MDHEN and SYDVKM. The CDR3 is CASSFRGYGYTF. CDR3 in DNA: TGTGCCAGCAGTTTCAGGGGCTATGGCTACACCTTC.

The chain is built from TRBV3-1 (or the pseudogene TRBV3-2) and TRBJ2-4; TRBD2 matches 11 bases. From germline, CDR1 is LGHDT and CDR2 YNNKEL (reference sequence). V trimming: 1 base; J trimming: 7 bases; junction bases outside the gene matches: 3. The CDR3 is 15 residues long. The chain's CDR3 is CASSQVPSGRNIQYF. CDR3 in DNA: TGTGCCAGCAGCCAAGTACCTAGCGGGAGGAACATTCAGTACTTC.

The chain joins TRBV18 to TRBJ2-2, with D unclear. The CDR3 consists of 13 residues. The V gene lost 6 bases and the J gene lost 0 bases, with 5 bases spanning the gap. Germline V gene sequence: CDR1 KGHSH, CDR2 LQKENI. CDR3 sequence reads: CASSASNTGELFF. The CDR3, as DNA: TGTGCCAGCTCGGCCTCGAACACCGGGGAGCTGTTTTTT.

This chain joins TRBV30 and TRBJ1-3; D ambiguous. This CDR3 has 13 residues. Germline CDR1 GTSNPN, CDR2 SVGIG (reference sequence). V was clipped by 3 bases and J by 4 bases, with 10 bases between them. The CDR3 reads CAWRPSPGNTIYF. In nucleotides, the CDR3 is TGTGCCTGGAGACCAAGCCCGGGAAACACCATATATTTT. Combining the CDR3 with reference TRBV30 and TRBJ1-3 gives the whole variable domain SQTIHQWPATLVQPVGSPLSLECTVEGTSNPNLYWYRQAAGRGLQLLFYSVGIGQISSEVPQNLSASRPQDRQFILSSKKLLLSDSGFYLCAWRPSPGNTIYFGEGSWLTVV.

This clone was counted a few times. V is TRBV19 and J is TRBJ2-5; TRBD1 matches 7 bases. The CDR3 length is 15 residues. Germline values: CDR1 LNHDA, CDR2 SQIVND (reference sequence). After removal of 9 bases from V and 1 base from J, the junction contained 11 bases not matched to a gene. The CDR3 here is CARVGQPPGQETQYF. DNA of the CDR3: TGTGCCAGGGTGGGACAGCCACCCGGCCAAGAGACCCAGTACTTC.

The chain couples TRBV11-2 to TRBJ2-7; 9 bases are shared with TRBD2. Germline V lookup: CDR1 SGHAT, CDR2 FQNNGV. Trimming took 5 bases from V and 4 from J; bases not matched to a gene: 9. CDR3 length: 15 amino acids. The CDR3 loop is CASSPLQTSGYEQYF. In DNA form, the CDR3 reads TGTGCCAGCAGCCCTTTGCAGACTAGCGGTTACGAGCAGTACTTC. Combining the CDR3 with reference TRBV11-2 and TRBJ2-7 gives the whole variable domain EAGVAQSPRYKIIEKRQSVAFWCNPISGHATLYWYQQILGQGPKLLIQFQNNGVVDDSQLPKDRFSAERLKGVDSTLKIQPAKLEDSAVYLCASSPLQTSGYEQYFGPGTRLTVT.

This clone was seen only once. The chain joins TRBV27 to TRBJ1-4; D perhaps matches TRBD1 (5 bases). The germline V gene has CDR1 MNHEY and CDR2 SMNVEV (reference sequence). The CDR3 is 14 residues long. V was clipped by 5 bases and J by 7 bases, with 14 bases between them. The DNA for the CDR3 is TGTGCCAGCAGTCTTGGGGGGGGAGGTGAAAAACTGTTTTTT. It codes for CASSLGGGGEKLFF. Drawing the rest from reference TRBV27 and TRBJ1-4, the complete variable domain is EAQVTQNPRYLITVTGKKLTVTCSQNMNHEYMSWYRQDPGLGLRQIYYSMNVEVTDKGDVPEGYKVSRKEKRNFPLILESPSPNQTSLYFCASSLGGGGEKLFFGSGTQLSVL.

This chain uses TRBV12-3 or TRBV12-4 with TRBJ2-3; 9 nucleotides align to TRBD2. The CDR3 has 13 amino acids. Unmatched junction bases numbered 5, after V lost 7 bases and J lost 6 bases. CDR3 sequence (DNA): TGTGCCAGCATGGCGGGAGGGTGGGATACGCAGTATTTT. This codes for CASMAGGWDTQYF.

The J gene is TRBJ1-4, the V gene TRBV19; D unresolved. The V gene's germline CDR1 is LNHDA and CDR2 SQIVND (reference sequence). Trimming left V 3 bases short and J 2 bases short, with 7 bases between. This CDR3 comprises 14 residues. The CDR3 DNA follows: TGTGCCAGTAGTATGGCTGTGACTAATGAAAAACTGTTTTTT. Translation: CASSMAVTNEKLFF.

The rearrangement links TRBV15 to TRBJ2-1; 10 bases fit TRBD2. Germline V gene data show CDR1 as LNHNV and CDR2 as YYDKDF (reference sequence). V lost 3 bases to trimming and J lost 0 bases; unmatched junction nucleotides: 11. This CDR3 contains 19 residues. This CDR3 is CATSSKLAGYRSSYNEQFF. The CDR3 bases are TGTGCCACCAGCAGTAAACTAGCGGGGTATCGGTCCTCCTACAATGAGCAGTTCTTC.

The chain is built from TRBV5-4 and TRBJ1-5; 8 nucleotides align to TRBD1. V shed 0 bases and J 5 bases; nucleotides not matched to a gene: 1. This CDR3 comprises 14 residues. Germline V gene sequence: CDR1 SGHNT, CDR2 YYREEE (reference sequence). This CDR3 reads CASSLGGQDQPQHF. In DNA, the CDR3 is TGTGCCAGCAGCTTGGGGGGACAGGATCAGCCCCAGCATTTT. The variable domain in full, completed from reference TRBV5-4 and TRBJ1-5, reads ETGVTQSPTHLIKTRGQQVTLRCSSQSGHNTVSWYQQALGQGPQFIFQYYREEENGRGNFPPRFSGLQFPNYSSELNVNALELDDSALYLCASSLGGQDQPQHFGDGTRLSIL.

J is TRBJ2-2 and V is TRBV4-1, with 8 bases fitting TRBD2. Germline-derived CDR1 and CDR2 are MGHRA and YSYEKL. Trimming took 0 bases from V and 2 from J; bases not matched to a gene: 5. CDR3 length: 17 residues. The CDR3 nucleotides read TGCGCCAGCAGCCAAGATGCGGGGGGAGGAAACACCGGGGAGCTGTTTTTT. It is translated as CASSQDAGGGNTGELFF.

The J gene is TRBJ2-2, the V gene TRBV7-2; a weak D match, TRBD1 (5 bases). CDR1 and CDR2 from the germline V gene are SGHTA and FQGNSA. The V end was cut by 5 bases, the J end by 3 bases, with 13 bases between. The CDR3 sequence is 15 residues long. CDR3 in DNA: TGTGCCAGCAGCGACCAGGGCTTATACACCGGGGAGCTGTTTTTT. Encoded protein: CASSDQGLYTGELFF. The full variable domain, with the rest looked up from reference TRBV7-2 and TRBJ2-2, is GAGVSQSPSNKVTEKGKDVELRCDPISGHTALYWYRQSLGQGLEFLIYFQGNSAPDKSGLPSDRFSAERTGGSVSTLTIQRTQQEDSAVYLCASSDQGLYTGELFFGEGSRLTVL.

The chain couples TRBV3-1 (or the pseudogene TRBV3-2) to TRBJ2-3, with TRBD1 matching 9 bases. This CDR3 spans 16 amino acids. Germline-derived CDR1 and CDR2 are LGHDT and YNNKEL (reference sequence). With V trimmed by 3 bases and J by 8 bases, 12 bases remained unmatched. The CDR3 is CASSHGFTGGDGTQYF. CDR3 sequence (DNA): TGTGCCAGCAGCCATGGGTTTACAGGGGGCGATGGTACGCAGTATTTT.

The chain recombines TRBV2 with TRBJ1-5; D gene unclear. This CDR3 has 15 amino acids. CDR1 and CDR2 from the germline V gene are SNHLY and FYNNEI. Trimming pared 7 bases from V and 2 bases from J, leaving 15 bases between. CDR3 nucleotides: TGTGCCAGCAACCCGGGAGGGAACGGCAATCAGCCCCAGCATTTT. It codes for CASNPGGNGNQPQHF.

The CDR3 DNA sequence: TGTGCCAGCAGCGCCCGGACAGGTACAACTGGAAACACCATATATTTT. It is translated as CASSARTGTTGNTIYF. The V call is TRBV9, the J call TRBJ1-3; TRBD1 agrees at 7 bases. CDR3 size: 16 residues. CDR1 SGDLS and CDR2 YYNGEE come from the germline V gene. V was clipped by 3 bases and J by 2 bases; unmatched bases: 8.

This rearrangement joins TRBV9 to TRBJ2-7; 8 bases align to TRBD1. Germline CDR1 and CDR2: SGDLS and YYNGEE. V gave up 4 bases and J gave up 3 bases; unmatched junction bases: 6. The CDR3 length is 14 residues. Here the CDR3 reads CASSPRQGHYEQYF. The CDR3 nucleotides are TGTGCCAGCAGCCCGCGACAGGGGCACTACGAGCAGTACTTC.

This chain uses TRBV5-6 with TRBJ2-7, with a possible D match to TRBD2 (6 bases). The CDR3 consists of 14 residues. Germline CDR1 is SGHDT and CDR2 is YYEEEE. Trimming removed 2 bases from V and 5 bases from J, with 14 bases in between. The CDR3 nucleotides are TGTGCCAGCAGCTTCGTTTCCGGGAGCCACGAGCAGTACTTC. Amino acid sequence: CASSFVSGSHEQYF.

As concerns this clone: At one end, the junction sequence differs from germline, possibly due to a read error. J is TRBJ2-7 and V is TRBV6-2 or TRBV6-3; weak D call: TRBD1 (5 bases). Germline assignment: CDR1 MNHEY and CDR2 SVGEGT. There are 14 residues in the CDR3. CDR3 region: CASSYSILWGYPFF. The CDR3 bases are TGTGCCAGCAGTTACTCGATATTGTGGGGCTACCCTTTCTTC.

For the CDR3, the DNA is TGTGCCACCAGCCGATTATCTAGCTCCTTGCAGTTCTTC. Its translation is CATSRLSSSLQFF. The gene calls are TRBV15 and TRBJ2-1, with D possibly TRBD2 on 5 matching bases. CDR3 length: 13 residues. The V end lost 5 bases, the J end lost 12 bases, and 17 bases lay between the germline ends. Germline CDR1 LNHNV, CDR2 YYDKDF (reference sequence). Full variable domain (missing parts from reference TRBV15 and TRBJ2-1): DAMVIQNPRYQVTQFGKPVTLSCSQTLNHNVMYWYQQKSSQAPKLLFHYYDKDFNNEADTPDNFQSRRPNTSFCFLDIRSPGLGDTAMYLCATSRLSSSLQFFGPGTRLTVL.

The CDR3 DNA follows: TGTGCCAGTAGTATAGTGGGTGCGGGAGGGCCGTCTTACAATGAGCAGTTCTTC. This gives the protein CASSIVGAGGPSYNEQFF. This sequence joins TRBV19 and TRBJ2-1, with 9 bases aligning to TRBD2. Germline V CDR1 and CDR2: LNHDA, SQIVND (reference sequence). V lost 1 base and J lost 4; bases outside the gene matches: 11. The CDR3 is 18 residues long.

This chain uses TRBV3-1 (or the pseudogene TRBV3-2) with TRBJ2-7, with 9 positions matching TRBD1. After removal of 3 bases from V and 4 bases from J, the junction contained 4 bases not matched to a gene. This CDR3 has 14 amino acids. Germline V gene data show CDR1 as LGHDT and CDR2 as YNNKEL (reference sequence). In nucleotides, the CDR3 is TGTGCCAGCAGCCACCTGGGACAGGGTTACGAGCAGTACTTC. It codes for CASSHLGQGYEQYF.

This chain joins TRBV5-4 and TRBJ2-5, with 9 bases fitting TRBD2. V was clipped by 3 bases and J by 3 bases; unmatched bases: 3. This CDR3 is 14 amino acids long. From germline, CDR1 is SGHNT and CDR2 YYREEE (reference sequence). The CDR3, as DNA: TGTGCCAGCAGCTCATTAGCGGGGGAAGAGACCCAGTACTTC. Its translation is CASSSLAGEETQYF.

The chain joins TRBV4-1 to TRBJ1-2; maybe TRBD1 (5 bases). Trimming left V 6 bases short and J 4 bases short, with 9 bases between. CDR1 and CDR2 (germline): MGHRA, YSYEKL. The CDR3 has 12 amino acids. The CDR3 spells CASSDSVYGYTF. CDR3 coding DNA: TGCGCCAGCAGTGACAGCGTCTATGGCTACACCTTC.